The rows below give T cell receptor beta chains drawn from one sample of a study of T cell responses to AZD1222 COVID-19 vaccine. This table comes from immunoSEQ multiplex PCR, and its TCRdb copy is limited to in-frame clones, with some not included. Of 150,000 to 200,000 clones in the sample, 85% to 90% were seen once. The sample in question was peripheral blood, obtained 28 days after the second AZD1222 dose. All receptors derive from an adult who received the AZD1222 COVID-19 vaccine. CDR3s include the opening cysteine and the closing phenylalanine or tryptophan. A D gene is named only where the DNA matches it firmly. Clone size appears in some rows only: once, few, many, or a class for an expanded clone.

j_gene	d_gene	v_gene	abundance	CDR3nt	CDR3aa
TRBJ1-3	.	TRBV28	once	TGTGCCAGCAGTTTACCAGGGACTGGAAACACCATATATTTT	CASSLPGTGNTIYF
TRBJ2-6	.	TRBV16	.	TGTGCCAGCAGCCATCGGGGCTCTGGGGCCAACGTCCTGACTTTC	CASSHRGSGANVLTF
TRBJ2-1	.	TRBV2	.	TGTGCCAGCAGCCGGGGGTACAATGAGCAGTTCTTC	CASSRGYNEQFF
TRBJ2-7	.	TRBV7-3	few	TGTGCCAGCAGCTTAGAGGGGGGGCCGTGGTACGAGCAGTACTTC	CASSLEGGPWYEQYF
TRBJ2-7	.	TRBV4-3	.	TGCGCCAGCAGCCAAGAGCGGACGGGGACCTACGAGCAGTACTTC	CASSQERTGTYEQYF
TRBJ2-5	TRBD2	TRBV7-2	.	TGTGCCAGCAGCTCGGGACTAGCGGCCCAAGAGACCCAGTACTTC	CASSSGLAAQETQYF
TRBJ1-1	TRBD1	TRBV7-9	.	TGTGCCAGCAGCTTGACTGGACAGGGTGGCGACACTGAAGCTTTCTTT	CASSLTGQGGDTEAFF
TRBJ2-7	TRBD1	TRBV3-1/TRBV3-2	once	TGTGCCAGCAGCCCCGACAGGGGAAGCGAGCAGTACTTC	CASSPDRGSEQYF
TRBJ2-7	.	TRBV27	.	TGTGCGACCCGAGGGAGCTCCTACGAGCAGTACTTC	CATRGSSYEQYF
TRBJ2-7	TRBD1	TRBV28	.	TGTGCCAGCACGGGACAGACCTACGAGCAGTACTTC	CASTGQTYEQYF
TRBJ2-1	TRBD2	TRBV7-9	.	TGTGCCAGCAGCCCACGGACTAGTCTGATCAATGAGCAGTTCTTC	CASSPRTSLINEQFF
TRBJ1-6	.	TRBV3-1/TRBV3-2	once	TGTGCCAGCAGCCAACAGGGCGATAATTCACCCCTCCACTTT	CASSQQGDNSPLHF
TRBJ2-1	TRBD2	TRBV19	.	TGTGCCAGTAGTGAGGGACTAGCGGGACTCTACAATGAGCAGTTCTTC	CASSEGLAGLYNEQFF
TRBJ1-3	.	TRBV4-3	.	TGCGCCAGCAGCCTCCTTCAAGGACTGAACTCTGGAAACACCATATATTTT	CASSLLQGLNSGNTIYF
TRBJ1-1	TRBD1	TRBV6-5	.	TGTGCCAGCAGTTACAGGGGAAGGGGGCACACTGAAGCTTTCTTT	CASSYRGRGHTEAFF
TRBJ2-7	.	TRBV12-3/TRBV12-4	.	TGTGCCAGCAGTTTTCAACTGGGCGAGCAGTACTTC	CASSFQLGEQYF
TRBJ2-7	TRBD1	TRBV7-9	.	TGTGCCAGCAGCCCGGAGACAGGGGACTTTTCCTACGAGCAGTACTTC	CASSPETGDFSYEQYF
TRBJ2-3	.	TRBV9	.	TGTGCCAGCAGCTCTACGGGGATTGCAGATACGCAGTATTTT	CASSSTGIADTQYF
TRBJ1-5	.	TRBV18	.	TGTGCCAGCTCACCCGTCCCGGGACGGGAATTTAGCAATCAGCCCCAGCATTTT	CASSPVPGREFSNQPQHF
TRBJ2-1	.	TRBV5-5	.	TGTGCCAGCAGCTTGGAGCGACAGACCTACAATGAGCAGTTCTTC	CASSLERQTYNEQFF
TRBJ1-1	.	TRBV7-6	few	TGTGCCAGCAGCCCCCACGTCGGGGTAAACACTGAAGCTTTCTTT	CASSPHVGVNTEAFF
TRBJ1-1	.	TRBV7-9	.	TGTGCCAGCAGCTCCCGGGGAGGAGAGGGACCTGAAGCTTTCTTT	CASSSRGGEGPEAFF
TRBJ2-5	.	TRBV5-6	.	TGTGCCAGCAGCTTGACCGAGACCCAGTACTTC	CASSLTETQYF
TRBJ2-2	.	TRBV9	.	TGTGCCAGCAGCGGCCCCCGAAGGACCGGGGAGCTGTTTTTT	CASSGPRRTGELFF
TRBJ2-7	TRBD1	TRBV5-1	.	TGCGCCAGCAGCGAGCTGACAGGGGGAGGGGAGGAGCAGTACTTC	CASSELTGGGEEQYF
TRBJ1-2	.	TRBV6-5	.	TGTGCCAGCAGCCCCGGGGGGGGCCTCAACTATGGCTACACCTTC	CASSPGGGLNYGYTF
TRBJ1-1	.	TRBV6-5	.	TGTGCCAGCAGTTACGGGGCAGGGAGGACTGAAGCTTTCTTT	CASSYGAGRTEAFF
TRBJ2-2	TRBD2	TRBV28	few	TGTGCCAGCAGTTTATTACTTCAAGCGGGAGGCCGCGGGGAGCTGTTTTTT	CASSLLLQAGGRGELFF
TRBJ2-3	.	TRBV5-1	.	TGCGCCAGCAGCTTCGGGGGAGTGGGAGATACGCAGTATTTT	CASSFGGVGDTQYF
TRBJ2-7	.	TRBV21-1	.	TGTGCCAGCAGCCGGATCCGGCCCAGCTCCTACGAGCAGTACTTC	CASSRIRPSSYEQYF
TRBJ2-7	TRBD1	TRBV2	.	TGTGCCAGCAGTGAGGGCAGGGGGAAGGCCTACGAGCAGTACTTC	CASSEGRGKAYEQYF
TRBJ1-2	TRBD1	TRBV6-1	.	TGTGCCAGCAGTGACCGCCTAAGGGGGCAAGGATATGGCTACACCTTC	CASSDRLRGQGYGYTF
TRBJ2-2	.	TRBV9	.	TGTGCCAGCAGCACCAGGGGAGGGTGGACCGGGGAGCTGTTTTTT	CASSTRGGWTGELFF
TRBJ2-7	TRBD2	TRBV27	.	TGTGCCAGCAGTTTATATCCTAGCGGGAGCTCCTACGAGCAGTACTTC	CASSLYPSGSSYEQYF
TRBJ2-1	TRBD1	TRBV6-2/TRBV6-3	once	TGTGCCAGCAGTCAGGGACAGGGGCCGTTCTTC	CASSQGQGPFF
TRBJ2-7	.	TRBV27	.	TGTGCCAGCAGTTTCGCGCCTGCACCCCACTACGAGCAGTACTTC	CASSFAPAPHYEQYF
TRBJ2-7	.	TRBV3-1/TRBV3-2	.	TGTGCCAGCACCCGTTCAGGAGGAGGTGGGAGGGGGTACGAGCAGTACTTC	CASTRSGGGGRGYEQYF
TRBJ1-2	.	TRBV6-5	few	TGTGCCAGCAGTTATCGCGCGGGGGCTGTCTATGGCTACACCTTC	CASSYRAGAVYGYTF
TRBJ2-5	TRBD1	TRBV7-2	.	TGTGCCAGCAGCTTCGCCGCGGCAGGGGGAGAGACCCAGTACTTC	CASSFAAAGGETQYF
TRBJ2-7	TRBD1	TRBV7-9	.	TGTGCCAGCAGCCTAAGGACAGGGGGGCGGGAGAAGAGCTCCTACGAGCAGTACTTC	CASSLRTGGREKSSYEQYF
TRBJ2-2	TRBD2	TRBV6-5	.	TGTGCCAGCATCGTAGCGGGAATCCACACCGGGGAGCTGTTTTTT	CASIVAGIHTGELFF
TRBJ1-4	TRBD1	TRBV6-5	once	TGTGCCAGCAGTTTGGACAGGGTGAGGGAAAAACTGTTTTTT	CASSLDRVREKLFF
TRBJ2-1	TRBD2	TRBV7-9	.	TGTGCCAGCAGCCTGGGGGCCGGGACTAGGATCAATGAGCAGTTCTTC	CASSLGAGTRINEQFF
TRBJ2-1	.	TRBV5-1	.	TGCGCCAGCAGCTTGGGGGGTTGGGAACCGATTGAGCAGTTCTTC	CASSLGGWEPIEQFF
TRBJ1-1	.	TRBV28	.	TGTGCCAGCAGTTTAGGGTGGGGCACTGAAGCTTTCTTT	CASSLGWGTEAFF
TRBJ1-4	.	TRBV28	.	TGTGCCAGCAGTTTGAGGACCCTACGGACTTCTAATGAAAAACTGTTTTTT	CASSLRTLRTSNEKLFF
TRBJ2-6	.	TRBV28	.	TGTGCCAGCAGTTTTGGACGGAACTCTGGGGCCAACGTCCTGACTTTC	CASSFGRNSGANVLTF
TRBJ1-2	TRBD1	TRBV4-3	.	TGCGCCAGCAGCCAAAACAGGGGCGACTATGGCTACACCTTC	CASSQNRGDYGYTF
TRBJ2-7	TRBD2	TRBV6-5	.	TGTGCCAGCAGTTTGACTAGCGCGGAGGCCTACGAGCAGTACTTC	CASSLTSAEAYEQYF
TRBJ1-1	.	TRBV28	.	TGTGCCAGCAGTTTATCCAGTTTACTAGCTGAAGCTTTCTTT	CASSLSSLLAEAFF
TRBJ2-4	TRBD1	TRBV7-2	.	TGTGCCAGCAGCACCGGACAGGGTCAAAAAAACATTCAGTACTTC	CASSTGQGQKNIQYF
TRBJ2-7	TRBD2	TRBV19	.	TGTGCCAGTAGTATGGGTCTAGCGGGCACCTACGAGCAGTACTTC	CASSMGLAGTYEQYF
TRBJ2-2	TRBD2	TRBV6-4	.	TGTGCCAGCAGGGAAAGCGGGAGCCCCCGAGGAACCGGGGAGCTGTTTTTT	CASRESGSPRGTGELFF
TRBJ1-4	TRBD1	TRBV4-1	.	TGCGCCAGCAGCAACACAGGGGGTGAAATTTATGAAAAACTGTTTTTT	CASSNTGGEIYEKLFF
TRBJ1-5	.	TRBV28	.	TGTGCCAGCAGCCCTAGGGCAGGGATGGGGCAGCCCCAGCATTTT	CASSPRAGMGQPQHF
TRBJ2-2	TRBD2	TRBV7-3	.	TGTGCCAGCAGCTTAGGTTCTAGCGGGAGCGGCACCGGGGAGCTGTTTTTT	CASSLGSSGSGTGELFF
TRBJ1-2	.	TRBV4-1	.	TGCGCCAGCAGCCAAGCTGGAAGGAACTATGGCTACACCTTC	CASSQAGRNYGYTF
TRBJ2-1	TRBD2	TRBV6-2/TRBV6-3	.	TGTGCCAGCAGTGCGCTAGCGGGAGTACATGAGCAGTTCTTC	CASSALAGVHEQFF
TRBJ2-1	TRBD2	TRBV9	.	TGTGCCAGCAGCGTGGGACTAGCTGAATACAATGAGCAGTTCTTC	CASSVGLAEYNEQFF